The T cell receptor beta chain described here comes from a study of blood T cell repertoires in COVID-19. Study overall: Sources were T cells, B-cell-depleted T cells, or PBMCs; the material itself was cDNA or gDNA.

Generated by immunoSEQ multiplex PCR, the TCRdb table keeps only in-frame clones and is missing some. The sample holds nearly 200,000 clones, about 80% seen once. Recovered participants had two consecutive negative NP/OP PCR tests, healthcare professional clearance, or symptom resolution. The CDR3 runs to 11 residues. The V and J ends lost 2 bases and 12 bases respectively, with 7 bases between them. Sequencing was carried out using PBMCs or T cells enriched from blood (not recorded which). This receptor was identified in a man between 40 and 49 years old who had recovered from COVID-19. The V and J genes are TRBV12-3 or TRBV12-4 and TRBJ1-4; D gene ambiguous. CDR3 loop: CASSLLGELFF. In DNA, the CDR3 is TGTGCCAGCAGTTTACTCGGGGAACTGTTTTTT.